The 8 T cell receptor beta chains given below trace back to one sample, sequenced in a study of blood T cell repertoires in COVID-19. Profiled with immunoSEQ multiplex PCR; TCRdb holds only in-frame clones, not every one. The data contain about 98,000 clones, roughly 80% of them singletons. Sequenced input: peripheral blood. Receptors were obtained from a woman at least 80 years old with acute or convalescent COVID-19.

This clone was seen a few times. The chain links TRBV28 to TRBJ1-3; D is uncertain. This CDR3 has 14 amino acids. Trimming took off 9 bases at V and 0 bases at J, with 12 bases between the two ends. Germline V CDR1 and CDR2: MDHEN, SYDVKM. The CDR3 DNA is TGTGCCAGTACACAGAAATCCTCTGGAAACACCATATATTTT. Translation gives CASTQKSSGNTIYF.

The V and J genes are TRBV3-1 (or the pseudogene TRBV3-2) and TRBJ1-3, with no clear D. CDR3 length: 13 amino acids. Germline CDR1 is LGHDT and CDR2 is YNNKEL (reference sequence). Between the trimmed V and J ends, which lost 4 bases and 4 bases, there was a span of 8 bases. The CDR3 region has the DNA TGTGCCAGCAGCCCTCAGTTAGGAAACACCATATATTTT. Its protein product is CASSPQLGNTIYF.

The chain joins TRBV2 to TRBJ1-4, with a possible D match to TRBD1 (5 bases). Per germline, CDR1 SNHLY and CDR2 FYNNEI. Trimming left V 4 bases short and J 7 bases short, with 10 bases between. The CDR3 contains 13 residues. CDR3 DNA sequence: TGTGCCAGCAGTGTGGAGGGGAGTGAAAAACTGTTTTTT. Its protein product is CASSVEGSEKLFF.

CDR3 DNA sequence: TGTGCCAGCAGCCAACGTGCGGGGGCCCGGGCGCAGTTCTTC. The encoded protein is CASSQRAGARAQFF. The chain recombines TRBV3-1 (or the pseudogene TRBV3-2) with TRBJ2-1, with D tentatively TRBD2 (7 bases). Deletions cut 2 bases from V and 12 bases from J, with 17 bases between. CDR1 is LGHDT and CDR2 is YNNKEL in the germline V gene (reference sequence). The CDR3 consists of 14 residues.

The genes are TRBV24-1 and TRBJ2-5, with D possibly TRBD1 on 6 matching bases. Germline values: CDR1 KGHDR, CDR2 SFDVKD. The CDR3 spans 16 residues. The V end was cut by 0 bases, the J end by 4 bases, with 14 bases between. The CDR3: CATSDLATGLGETQYF. The CDR3 coding sequence is TGTGCCACCAGTGATTTGGCCACAGGGTTGGGAGAGACCCAGTACTTC.

The chain has TRBV2 and TRBJ2-2; 8 nucleotides agree with TRBD2. Germline CDR1 is SNHLY and CDR2 is FYNNEI. J gave up 4 bases and V 7 bases, and 5 bases lay outside the gene matches. The CDR3 contains 14 residues. CDR3 bases: TGTGCCAGCAAGGCGGGGGGTGGCACCGGGGAGCTGTTTTTT. Translation: CASKAGGGTGELFF.

The gene calls are TRBV19 and TRBJ1-4; D possibly corresponds to TRBD1 (5 bases). Germline CDR1 is LNHDA and CDR2 is SQIVND (reference sequence). V was cut by 5 bases and J by 8 bases, with 18 bases left in between. The CDR3 runs 15 residues. DNA of the CDR3: TGTGCCAGTAGTGCCTTGGGTCAGGGTGAAGAAAAACTGTTTTTT. Protein: CASSALGQGEEKLFF.

The chain has TRBV15 and TRBJ2-7; 7 nucleotides agree with TRBD1. Germline trimming cut 0 bases from V and 0 bases from J; bases unmatched to any gene: 8. The CDR3 spans 17 residues. Germline loops: CDR1 LNHNV, CDR2 YYDKDF (reference sequence). This chain's CDR3 is CATSRDSDRSYSYEQYF. The CDR3 coding sequence is TGTGCCACCAGCAGAGACTCGGACAGGTCTTACTCCTACGAGCAGTACTTC.